Listed below are T cell receptor beta chains from one sample, sequenced in a study of T cell responses to AZD1222 COVID-19 vaccine. Assay used: immunoSEQ multiplex PCR; TCRdb lists only in-frame clones, some missing. The sample has over 100,000 clones, around 94% seen once. The sequences come from peripheral blood, collected on day 0 of AZD1222 vaccination. These receptors were taken from an adult in good health. Each CDR3 is given with its conserved first and last residue. D genes are given only for firm matches. Expanded clones are given a class, and other clones once, few, many or no size at all.

>TRBJ2-5|TRBV19|NA|NA
CASSIVVGQQETQYF
TGTGCCAGTAGTATAGTTGTCGGACAGCAAGAGACCCAGTACTTC
>TRBJ2-7|TRBV28|NA|NA
CASSLIRQNEQYF
TGTGCCAGCAGTTTAATTCGCCAGAACGAGCAGTACTTC
>TRBJ2-1|TRBV4-3|NA|NA
CASSQEGGGDPYNEQFF
TGCGCCAGCAGCCAAGAGGGCGGGGGCGACCCATACAATGAGCAGTTCTTC
>TRBJ1-5|TRBV7-9|NA|TRBD1
CASSQGGQPQHF
TGTGCCAGCAGCCAGGGGGGGCAGCCCCAGCATTTT
>TRBJ1-1|TRBV7-2|NA|TRBD1
CASSLRTGNTEAFF
TGTGCCAGCAGCTTAAGGACAGGGAACACTGAAGCTTTCTTT
>TRBJ2-3|TRBV7-2|NA|TRBD2
CASSSGLAGGTDTQYF
TGTGCCAGCAGCTCCGGACTAGCGGGAGGCACAGATACGCAGTATTTT
>TRBJ1-4|TRBV6-5|NA|TRBD1
CASSNTGTGSEKLFF
TGTGCCAGCAGTAATACCGGGACAGGGAGTGAAAAACTGTTTTTT
>TRBJ2-3|TRBV28|once|TRBD1
CASSWTGQDTQYF
TGTGCCAGCAGTTGGACAGGGCAAGATACGCAGTATTTT
>TRBJ2-7|TRBV4-2|NA|NA
CASSQEPGTGEQYF
TGTGCCAGCAGCCAAGAGCCCGGGACTGGAGAGCAGTACTTC
>TRBJ2-3|TRBV6-5|NA|NA
CASRQRDTQYF
TGTGCCAGCAGGCAGCGGGATACGCAGTATTTT
>TRBJ1-2|TRBV5-1|NA|TRBD1
CASSLTGVDYGYTF
TGCGCCAGCAGCTTGACAGGGGTGGACTATGGCTACACCTTC
>TRBJ2-7|TRBV14|NA|NA
CASSQGNSVLKQYF
TGTGCCAGCAGCCAAGGTAACTCGGTCCTGAAGCAGTACTTC
>TRBJ2-2|TRBV4-1|NA|TRBD2
CASSQAPGLATGELFF
TGCGCCAGCAGCCAAGCCCCGGGACTAGCGACCGGGGAGCTGTTTTTT
>TRBJ2-4|TRBV19|NA|NA
CASSTRGEGKNIQYF
TGTGCCAGTAGTACCAGGGGCGAGGGCAAAAACATTCAGTACTTC
>TRBJ2-7|TRBV28|NA|NA
CASRHLAYEQYF
TGTGCCAGCAGACACCTAGCCTACGAGCAGTACTTC
>TRBJ2-5|TRBV4-2|NA|TRBD2
CASSHGLAGGPRETQYF
TGTGCCAGCAGCCACGGACTAGCGGGAGGGCCCAGGGAGACCCAGTACTTC
>TRBJ2-3|TRBV5-4|NA|TRBD2
CASSPGTSGGRWYF
TGTGCCAGCAGCCCCGGGACTAGCGGGGGCCGGTGGTATTTT
>TRBJ2-7|TRBV30|NA|NA
CAWHDRFTYEQYF
TGTGCCTGGCACGACAGGTTTACCTACGAGCAGTACTTC
>TRBJ2-5|TRBV6-1|NA|NA
CASSEGTGGVQTQYF
TGTGCCAGCAGTGAGGGAACAGGGGGGGTCCAGACCCAGTACTTC
>TRBJ1-3|TRBV12-3/TRBV12-4|NA|NA
CASESGNTIYF
TGTGCCAGCGAGTCTGGAAACACCATATATTTT
>TRBJ2-5|TRBV12-3/TRBV12-4|NA|TRBD2
CASSISGQETQYF
TGTGCCAGCAGTATTAGCGGGCAAGAGACCCAGTACTTC
>TRBJ2-5|TRBV11-2|NA|NA
CASSFGQESRETQYF
TGTGCCAGCAGCTTCGGCCAGGAGAGTAGAGAGACCCAGTACTTC
>TRBJ2-7|TRBV19|once|TRBD1
CASSFRDRLSYEQYF
TGTGCCAGCTCCTTCCGGGACAGGCTTTCCTACGAGCAGTACTTC
>TRBJ1-4|TRBV5-8|NA|NA
CASSLWGADATNEKLFF
TGTGCCAGCAGCTTGTGGGGGGCCGATGCAACTAATGAAAAACTGTTTTTT
>TRBJ2-5|TRBV6-2/TRBV6-3|NA|NA
CASSYQGRETQYF
TGTGCCAGCAGTTATCAGGGGAGAGAGACCCAGTACTTC
>TRBJ2-1|TRBV18|NA|NA
CASSPTRSYNEQFF
TGTGCCAGCTCACCCACGCGCTCCTACAATGAGCAGTTCTTC
>TRBJ1-2|TRBV10-2|once|TRBD1
CASSEPGQGVYGYTF
TGCGCCAGCAGTGAGCCGGGACAGGGCGTCTATGGCTACACCTTC
>TRBJ1-2|TRBV19|few|NA
CASSIEGRTYGYTF
TGTGCCAGTAGTATTGAGGGTCGGACCTATGGCTACACCTTC
>TRBJ1-5|TRBV5-6|NA|TRBD1
CASSAQGKTPQHF
TGTGCCAGCAGCGCACAGGGGAAGACGCCCCAGCATTTT
>TRBJ1-2|TRBV2|NA|TRBD1
CASSPWTGNYGYTF
TGTGCCAGCAGTCCGTGGACAGGGAACTATGGCTACACCTTC
>TRBJ2-1|TRBV4-2|NA|NA
CASSQDVVGEQFF
TGTGCCAGCAGCCAGGATGTGGTGGGTGAGCAGTTCTTC
>TRBJ1-3|TRBV5-1|NA|NA
CASSLNSIPSGNTIYF
TGCGCCAGCAGCTTGAATTCCATCCCCTCTGGAAACACCATATATTTT
>TRBJ1-2|TRBV6-6|NA|NA
CASRGRSGYTF
TGTGCCAGCAGGGGGAGGAGTGGCTACACCTTC
>TRBJ1-1|TRBV10-3|NA|NA
CAISDKGGNTEAFF
TGTGCCATCAGCGATAAGGGGGGGAACACTGAAGCTTTCTTT
>TRBJ2-4|TRBV4-1|NA|NA
CASSLRQMLAKNIQYF
TGCGCCAGCAGCCTCCGTCAGATGCTAGCCAAAAACATTCAGTACTTC
>TRBJ2-2|TRBV5-6|NA|NA
CASSLPTATGELFF
TGTGCCAGCAGCTTACCGACTGCCACCGGGGAGCTGTTTTTT
>TRBJ1-3|TRBV5-8|NA|NA
CASSFRDKRESSGNTIYF
TGTGCCAGCAGCTTCCGGGACAAGCGAGAAAGCTCTGGAAACACCATATATTTT
>TRBJ1-5|TRBV5-1|NA|TRBD1
CASSNGTGDNQPQHF
TGCGCCAGCAGCAACGGGACAGGGGACAATCAGCCCCAGCATTTT
>TRBJ2-3|TRBV9|NA|NA
CASSVGHTDTQYF
TGTGCCAGCAGCGTAGGGCACACAGATACGCAGTATTTT
>TRBJ2-7|TRBV5-4|NA|TRBD2
CASSPPGLVDEQYF
TGTGCCAGCAGCCCCCCGGGACTAGTGGACGAGCAGTACTTC
>TRBJ1-1|TRBV18|NA|NA
CASSPFATEAFF
TGTGCCAGCTCACCGTTCGCCACTGAAGCTTTCTTT
>TRBJ1-1|TRBV28|NA|NA
CASTSHGMGKAFF
TGTGCCAGCACCTCTCACGGGATGGGGAAGGCTTTCTTT
>TRBJ1-5|TRBV6-2/TRBV6-3|NA|NA
CASRPTGTVNQPQHF
TGTGCCAGCAGACCTACCGGGACGGTCAATCAGCCCCAGCATTTT
>TRBJ2-7|TRBV5-1|NA|NA
CASSLAPGLYGLSYEQYF
TGCGCCAGCAGCTTGGCTCCTGGACTCTATGGGTTATCCTACGAGCAGTACTTC
>TRBJ2-6|TRBV27|NA|NA
CASSSPRAGGANVLTF
TGTGCCAGCAGTTCCCCCAGGGCAGGAGGGGCCAACGTCCTGACTTTC
>TRBJ1-5|TRBV6-2/TRBV6-3|once|NA
CASSYPSFRDSNQPQHF
TGTGCCAGCAGTTACCCATCTTTTCGGGACAGCAATCAGCCCCAGCATTTT
>TRBJ2-5|TRBV6-5|NA|NA
CASRGGLGLSETQYF
TGTGCCAGCAGAGGGGGCCTGGGACTATCGGAGACCCAGTACTTC
>TRBJ2-7|TRBV9|NA|TRBD1
CASSAGQGGYEQYF
TGTGCCAGCAGCGCGGGACAGGGAGGCTACGAGCAGTACTTC
>TRBJ1-1|TRBV10-3|few|NA
CAISATENTEAFF
TGTGCCATCAGTGCAACGGAGAACACTGAAGCTTTCTTT
>TRBJ1-4|TRBV5-1|NA|NA
CASSRGEVGELFF
TGCGCCAGCAGCCGCGGGGAGGTTGGTGAACTGTTTTTT